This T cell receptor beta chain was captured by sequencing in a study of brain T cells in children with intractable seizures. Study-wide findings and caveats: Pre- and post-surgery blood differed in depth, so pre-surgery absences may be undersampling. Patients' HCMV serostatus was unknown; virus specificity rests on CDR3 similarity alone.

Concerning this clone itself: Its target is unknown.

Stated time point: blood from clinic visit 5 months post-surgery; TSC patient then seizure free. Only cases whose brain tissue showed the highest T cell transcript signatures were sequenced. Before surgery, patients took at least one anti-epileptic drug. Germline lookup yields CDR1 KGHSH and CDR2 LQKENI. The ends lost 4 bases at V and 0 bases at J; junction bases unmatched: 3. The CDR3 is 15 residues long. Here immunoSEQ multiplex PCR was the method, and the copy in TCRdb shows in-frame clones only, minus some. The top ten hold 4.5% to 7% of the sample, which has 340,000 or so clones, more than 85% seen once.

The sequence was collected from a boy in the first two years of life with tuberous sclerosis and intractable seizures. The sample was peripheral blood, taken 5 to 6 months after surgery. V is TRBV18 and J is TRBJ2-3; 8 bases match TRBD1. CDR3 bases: TGTGCCAGCTCACGACAGGGGTCTAGCACAGATACGCAGTATTTT. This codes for CASSRQGSSTDTQYF.